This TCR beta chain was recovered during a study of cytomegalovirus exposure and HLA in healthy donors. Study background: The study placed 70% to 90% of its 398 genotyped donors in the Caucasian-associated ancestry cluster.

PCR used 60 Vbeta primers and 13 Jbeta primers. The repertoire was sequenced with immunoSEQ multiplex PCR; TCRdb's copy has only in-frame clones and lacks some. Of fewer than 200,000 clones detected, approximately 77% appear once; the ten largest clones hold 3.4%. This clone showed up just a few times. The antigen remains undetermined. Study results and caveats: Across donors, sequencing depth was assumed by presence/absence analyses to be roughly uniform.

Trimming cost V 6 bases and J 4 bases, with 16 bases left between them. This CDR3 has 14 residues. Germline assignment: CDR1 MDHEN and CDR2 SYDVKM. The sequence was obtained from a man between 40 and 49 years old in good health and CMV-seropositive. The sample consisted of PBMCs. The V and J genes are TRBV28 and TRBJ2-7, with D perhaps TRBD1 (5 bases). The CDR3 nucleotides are TGTGCCAGCAGCCTGCGACAGCTTCCTTACGAGCAGTACTTC. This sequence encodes CASSLRQLPYEQYF. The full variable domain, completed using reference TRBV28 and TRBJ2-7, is DVKVTQSSRYLVKRTGEKVFLECVQDMDHENMFWYRQDPGLGLRLIYFSYDVKMKEKGDIPEGYSVSREKKERFSLILESASTNQTSMYLCASSLRQLPYEQYFGPGTRLTVT.